This T cell receptor beta chain is from a study of blood T cell repertoires in COVID-19. Study information: Samples representing acute and convalescent COVID-19 were sourced from the United States, Italy and Spain. Sources were T cells, B-cell-depleted T cells, or PBMCs; the material itself was cDNA or gDNA.

Germline V gene lookup returns CDR1 SQVTM and CDR2 ANQGSEA. Losses at the gene ends were 6 bases for V and 6 bases for J; bases not matched to a gene: 9. The CDR3 spans 13 residues. Per the original methods: Nucleated cell counts were estimated from reference gene primer amplification. Produced via immunoSEQ multiplex PCR; TCRdb's table is partial and in-frame only. V and J calls and clone size come straight from that table; D and trimming were deduced from the DNA. The sample carries under 150,000 clones, more than 75% recorded once. This clone was observed once. V usage is TRBV29-1 and J usage is TRBJ1-2, with TRBD1 identical over 8 bases. The receptor was derived from a woman in her fifties or sixties who had recovered from COVID-19. The sequenced material came from peripheral blood. The CDR3: CSVKGQAEHGYTF. CDR3 nucleotide sequence: TGCAGCGTGAAGGGACAGGCGGAGCATGGCTACACCTTC.